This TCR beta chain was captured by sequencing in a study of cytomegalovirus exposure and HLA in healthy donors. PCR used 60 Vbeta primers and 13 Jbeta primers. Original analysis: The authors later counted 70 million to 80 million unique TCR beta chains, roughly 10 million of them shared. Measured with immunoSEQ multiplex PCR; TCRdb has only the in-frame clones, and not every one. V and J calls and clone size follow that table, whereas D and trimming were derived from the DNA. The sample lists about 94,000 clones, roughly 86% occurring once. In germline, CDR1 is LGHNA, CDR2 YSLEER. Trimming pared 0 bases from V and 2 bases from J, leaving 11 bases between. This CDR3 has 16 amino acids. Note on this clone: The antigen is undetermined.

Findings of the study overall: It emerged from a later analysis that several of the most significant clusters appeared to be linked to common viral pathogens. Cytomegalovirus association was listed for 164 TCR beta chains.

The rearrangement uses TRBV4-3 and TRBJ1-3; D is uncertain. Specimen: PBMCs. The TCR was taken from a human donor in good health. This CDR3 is CASSQDRRGAGNTIYF. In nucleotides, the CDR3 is TGCGCCAGCAGCCAAGATCGGCGGGGTGCTGGAAACACCATATATTTT.